Below, one T cell receptor beta chain is given with its context. The sample originates from a study of blood T cell repertoires in COVID-19. For the study at large: Donors in the United States, Italy and Spain gave samples during acute or convalescent COVID-19.

Authors' analysis steps: Researchers report that nucleated cell counts were estimated from reference gene primer amplification. Some clones are missing from TCRdb's copy, which holds only in-frame ones; the method was immunoSEQ multiplex PCR. V and J calls and clone size are copied from that table; D and trimming were computed from the DNA. The profile shows around 190,000 clones, 80% to 90% of them singletons. Clinical histories supplied by participants themselves formed the basis of cohort assignment. Donors in Cohort 3 counted as recovered after two negative PCRs, clearance, or symptom resolution. Germline V gives CDR1 MNHEY, CDR2 SVGAGI. The CDR3 runs 13 residues. Trimming shortened V by 10 bases and J by 9 bases, and 19 bases separated the two germline ends.

The sequence was obtained from a man aged 35-49 years who had recovered from COVID-19. The specimen was PBMCs or T cells enriched from blood (not recorded which). The chain combines TRBV6-5 with TRBJ2-1, with a possible D match to TRBD2 (7 bases). The CDR3 bases are TGTGCCACCAAGGGGGGGACAAGGGTTGAGCAGTTCTTC. This codes for CATKGGTRVEQFF.